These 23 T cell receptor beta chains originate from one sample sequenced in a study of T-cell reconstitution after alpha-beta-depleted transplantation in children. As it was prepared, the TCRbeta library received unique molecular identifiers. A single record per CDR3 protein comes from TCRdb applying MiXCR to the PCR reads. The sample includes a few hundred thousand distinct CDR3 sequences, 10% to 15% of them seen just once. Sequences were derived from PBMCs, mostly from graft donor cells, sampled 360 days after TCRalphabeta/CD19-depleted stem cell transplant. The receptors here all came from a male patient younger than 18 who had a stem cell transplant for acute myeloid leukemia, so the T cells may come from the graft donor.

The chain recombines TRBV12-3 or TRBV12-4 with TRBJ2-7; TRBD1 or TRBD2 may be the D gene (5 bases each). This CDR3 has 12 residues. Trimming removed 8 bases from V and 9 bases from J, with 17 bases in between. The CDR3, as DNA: TGTGCCAGCTCAGTTTTAGGGACGATGCAGTACTTC. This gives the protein CASSVLGTMQYF.

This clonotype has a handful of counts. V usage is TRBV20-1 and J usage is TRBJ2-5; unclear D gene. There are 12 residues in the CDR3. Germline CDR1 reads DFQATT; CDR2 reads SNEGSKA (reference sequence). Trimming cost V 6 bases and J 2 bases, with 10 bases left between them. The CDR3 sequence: CSAPRFQETQYF. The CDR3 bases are TGCAGTGCGCCGAGGTTTCAAGAGACCCAGTACTTC.

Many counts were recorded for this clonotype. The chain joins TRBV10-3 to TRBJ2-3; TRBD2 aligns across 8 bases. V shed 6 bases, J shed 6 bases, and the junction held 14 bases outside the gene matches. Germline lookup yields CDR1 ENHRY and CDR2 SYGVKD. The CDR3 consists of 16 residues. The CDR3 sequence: CAIRNNFGTSTDTQYF. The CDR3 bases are TGTGCCATCAGGAATAACTTCGGGACTAGTACGGATACGCAGTATTTT.

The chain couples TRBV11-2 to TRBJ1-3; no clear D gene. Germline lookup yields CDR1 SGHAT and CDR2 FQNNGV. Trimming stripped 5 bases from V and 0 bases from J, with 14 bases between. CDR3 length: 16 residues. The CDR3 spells CASSPKPGDSGNTIYF. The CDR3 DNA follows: TGTGCCAGCAGCCCGAAGCCAGGTGACTCTGGAAACACCATATATTTT.

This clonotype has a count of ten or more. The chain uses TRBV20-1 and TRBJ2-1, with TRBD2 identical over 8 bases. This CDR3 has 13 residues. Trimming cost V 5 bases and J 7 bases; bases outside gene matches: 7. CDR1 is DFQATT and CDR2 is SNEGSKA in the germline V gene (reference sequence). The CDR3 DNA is TGCAGTGCTTCCCCCAGCGGGAGAAATGAGCAGTTCTTC. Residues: CSASPSGRNEQFF.

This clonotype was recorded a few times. The CDR3 reads CASSYTRTTFSYNEQFF. DNA of the CDR3: TGTGCCAGCAGCTATACCCGGACTACCTTCTCCTACAATGAGCAGTTCTTC. V and J are TRBV7-6 and TRBJ2-1; D possibly corresponds to TRBD2 (6 bases). Germline V gene data show CDR1 as SGHVS and CDR2 as FNYEAQ. The CDR3 is 17 amino acids. V shed 4 bases and J shed 0 bases, with 16 bases lying between them.

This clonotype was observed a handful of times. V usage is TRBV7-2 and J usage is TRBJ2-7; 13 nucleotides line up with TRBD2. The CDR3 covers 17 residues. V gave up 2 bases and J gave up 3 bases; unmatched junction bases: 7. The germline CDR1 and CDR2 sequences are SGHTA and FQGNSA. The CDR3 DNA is TGTGCCAGCAGCTTACGGACTAGCGGGAGATCATACTACGAGCAGTACTTC. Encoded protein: CASSLRTSGRSYYEQYF. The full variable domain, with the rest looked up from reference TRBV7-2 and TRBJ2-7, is GAGVSQSPSNKVTEKGKDVELRCDPISGHTALYWYRQSLGQGLEFLIYFQGNSAPDKSGLPSDRFSAERTGGSVSTLTIQRTQQEDSAVYLCASSLRTSGRSYYEQYFGPGTRLTVT.

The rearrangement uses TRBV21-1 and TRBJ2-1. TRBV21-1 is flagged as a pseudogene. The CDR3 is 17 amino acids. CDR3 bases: TGTGCCAGCAGCAAAGTCGCCGGGCAGGGCCCCTACAATGAGCAGTTCTTC. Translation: CASSKVAGQGPYNEQFF.

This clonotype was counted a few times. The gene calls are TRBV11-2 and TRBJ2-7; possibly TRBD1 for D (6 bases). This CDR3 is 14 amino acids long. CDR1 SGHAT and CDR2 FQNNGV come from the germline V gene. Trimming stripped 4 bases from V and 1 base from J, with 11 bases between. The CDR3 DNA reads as TGTGCCAGCAGCTCGGACAGACCATCCTACGAGCAGTACTTC. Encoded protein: CASSSDRPSYEQYF.

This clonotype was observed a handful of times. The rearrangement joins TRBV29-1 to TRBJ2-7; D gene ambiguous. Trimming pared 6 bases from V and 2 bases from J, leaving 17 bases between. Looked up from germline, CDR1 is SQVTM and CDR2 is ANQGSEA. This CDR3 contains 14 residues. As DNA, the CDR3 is TGCAGCGTCTGGCCGGGCAGTCGGCCCTACGAGCAGTACTTC. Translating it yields CSVWPGSRPYEQYF.

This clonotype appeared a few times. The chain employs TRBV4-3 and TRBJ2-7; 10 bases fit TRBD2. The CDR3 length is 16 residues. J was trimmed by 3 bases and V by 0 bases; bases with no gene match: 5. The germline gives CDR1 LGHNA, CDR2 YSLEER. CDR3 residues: CASSQDGASGSYEQYF. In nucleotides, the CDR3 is TGCGCCAGCAGCCAAGATGGGGCTAGCGGGAGCTACGAGCAGTACTTC.

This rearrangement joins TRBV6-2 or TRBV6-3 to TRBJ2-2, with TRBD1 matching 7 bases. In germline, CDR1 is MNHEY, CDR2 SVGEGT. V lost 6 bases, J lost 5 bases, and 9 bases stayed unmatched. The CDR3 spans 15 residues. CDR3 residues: CASSPLTGATGELFF. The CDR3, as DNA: TGTGCCAGCAGCCCCCTCACAGGGGCGACCGGGGAGCTGTTTTTT.

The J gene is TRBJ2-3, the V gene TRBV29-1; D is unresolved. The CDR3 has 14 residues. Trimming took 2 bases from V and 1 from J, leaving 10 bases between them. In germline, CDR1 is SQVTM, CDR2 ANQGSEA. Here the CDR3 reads CSVEHDLRTDTQYF. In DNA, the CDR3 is TGCAGCGTTGAACACGATCTTCGCACAGATACGCAGTATTTT.

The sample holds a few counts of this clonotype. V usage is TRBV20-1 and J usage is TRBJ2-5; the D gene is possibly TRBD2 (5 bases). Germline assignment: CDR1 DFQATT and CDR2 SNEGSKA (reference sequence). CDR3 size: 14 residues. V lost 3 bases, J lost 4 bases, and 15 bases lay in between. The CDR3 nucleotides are TGCAGTGCTAGGACGGGGTCCTGGGGAGAGACCCAGTACTTC. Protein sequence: CSARTGSWGETQYF.

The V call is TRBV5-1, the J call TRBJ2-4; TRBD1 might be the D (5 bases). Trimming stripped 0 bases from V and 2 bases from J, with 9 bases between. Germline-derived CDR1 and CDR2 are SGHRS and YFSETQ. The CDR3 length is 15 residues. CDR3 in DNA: TGCGCCAGCAGCTTGGGGGGCCTGACCAAAAACATTCAGTACTTC. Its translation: CASSLGGLTKNIQYF.

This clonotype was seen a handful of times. The CDR3 bases are TGTGCCAGCAGCGTTACTAGCGGGAGAGGTCCAGATACGCAGTATTTT. Its protein product is CASSVTSGRGPDTQYF. The V gene is TRBV9, the J gene TRBJ2-3; the match to TRBD2 covers 11 bases. Germline V gene lookup returns CDR1 SGDLS and CDR2 YYNGEE. The CDR3 is 16 residues long. V dropped 2 bases and J dropped 4; count of bases not matched to a gene: 6.

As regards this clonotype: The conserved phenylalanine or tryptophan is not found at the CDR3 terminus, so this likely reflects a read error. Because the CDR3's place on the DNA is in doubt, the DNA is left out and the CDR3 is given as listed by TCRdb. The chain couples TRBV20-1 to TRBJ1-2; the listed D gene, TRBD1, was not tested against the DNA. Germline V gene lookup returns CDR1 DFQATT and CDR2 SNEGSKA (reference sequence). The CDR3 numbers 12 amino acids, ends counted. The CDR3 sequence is CSARDSSSGPFL.

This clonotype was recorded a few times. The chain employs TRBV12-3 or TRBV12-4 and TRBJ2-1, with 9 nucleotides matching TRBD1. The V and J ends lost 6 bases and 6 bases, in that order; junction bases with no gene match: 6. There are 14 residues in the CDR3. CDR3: CASSRTGVGNEQFF. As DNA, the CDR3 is TGTGCCAGCAGCCGGACAGGGGTCGGCAATGAGCAGTTCTTC.

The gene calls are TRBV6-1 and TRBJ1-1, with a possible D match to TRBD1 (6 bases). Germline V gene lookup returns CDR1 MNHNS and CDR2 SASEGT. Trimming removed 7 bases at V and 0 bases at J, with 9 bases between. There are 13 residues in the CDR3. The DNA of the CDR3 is TGTGCCAGCAAAACAGGGATGAACACTGAAGCTTTCTTT. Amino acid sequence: CASKTGMNTEAFF.

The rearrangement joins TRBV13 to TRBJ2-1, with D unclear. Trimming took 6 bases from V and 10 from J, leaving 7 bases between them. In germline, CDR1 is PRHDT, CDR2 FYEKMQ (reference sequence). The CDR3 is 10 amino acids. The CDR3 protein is CASRRLEQFF. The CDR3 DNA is TGTGCCAGCAGACGTTTGGAGCAGTTCTTC.

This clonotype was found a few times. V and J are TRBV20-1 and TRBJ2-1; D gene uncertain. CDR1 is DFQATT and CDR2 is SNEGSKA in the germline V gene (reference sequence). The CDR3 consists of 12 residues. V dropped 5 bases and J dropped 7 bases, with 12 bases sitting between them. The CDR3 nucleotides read TGCAGTGCTCCACGTCGGTTGAATGAGCAGTTCTTC. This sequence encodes CSAPRRLNEQFF.

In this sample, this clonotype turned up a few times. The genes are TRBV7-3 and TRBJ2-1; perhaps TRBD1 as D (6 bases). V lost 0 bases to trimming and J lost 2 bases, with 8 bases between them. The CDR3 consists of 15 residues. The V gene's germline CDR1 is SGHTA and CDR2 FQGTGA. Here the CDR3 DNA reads TGTGCCAGCAGCTTAACCCGGGACACCTACAATGAGCAGTTCTTC. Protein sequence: CASSLTRDTYNEQFF.

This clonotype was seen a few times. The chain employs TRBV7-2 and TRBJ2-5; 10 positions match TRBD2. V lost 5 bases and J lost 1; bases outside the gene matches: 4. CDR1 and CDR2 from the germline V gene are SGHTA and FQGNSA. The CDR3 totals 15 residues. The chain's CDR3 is CASSPGLARQETQYF. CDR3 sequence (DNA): TGTGCCAGCAGCCCGGGACTAGCGCGCCAAGAGACCCAGTACTTC.